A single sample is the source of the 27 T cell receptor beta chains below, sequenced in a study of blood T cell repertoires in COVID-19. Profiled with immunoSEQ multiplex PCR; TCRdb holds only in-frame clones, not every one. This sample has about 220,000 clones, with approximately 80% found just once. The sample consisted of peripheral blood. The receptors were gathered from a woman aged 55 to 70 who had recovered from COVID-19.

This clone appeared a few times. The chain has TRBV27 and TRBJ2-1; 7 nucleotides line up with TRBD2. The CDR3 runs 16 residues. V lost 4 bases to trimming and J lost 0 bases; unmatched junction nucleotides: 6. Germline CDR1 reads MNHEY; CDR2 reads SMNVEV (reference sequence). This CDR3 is CASSSYRGGSYNEQFF. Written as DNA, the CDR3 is TGTGCCAGCAGTTCGTACCGCGGGGGCTCCTACAATGAGCAGTTCTTC.

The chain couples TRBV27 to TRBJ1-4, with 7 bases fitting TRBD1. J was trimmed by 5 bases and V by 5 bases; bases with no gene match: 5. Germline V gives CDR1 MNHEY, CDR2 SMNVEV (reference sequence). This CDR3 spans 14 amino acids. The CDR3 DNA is TGTGCCAGCAGTCCAACAGGGGAGAATGAAAAACTGTTTTTT. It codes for CASSPTGENEKLFF.

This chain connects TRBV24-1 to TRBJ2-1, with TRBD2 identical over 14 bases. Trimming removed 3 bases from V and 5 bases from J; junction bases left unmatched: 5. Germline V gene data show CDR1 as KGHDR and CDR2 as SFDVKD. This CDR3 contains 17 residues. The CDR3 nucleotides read TGTGCCACCAGTGATGTCGGACTAGCGGGGGGCCACAATGAGCAGTTCTTC. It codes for CATSDVGLAGGHNEQFF.

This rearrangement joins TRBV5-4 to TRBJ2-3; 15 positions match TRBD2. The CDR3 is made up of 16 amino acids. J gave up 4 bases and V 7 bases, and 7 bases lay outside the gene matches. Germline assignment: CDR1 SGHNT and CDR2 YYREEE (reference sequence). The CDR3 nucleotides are TGTGCCAGCTTTCCGGGACTAGCGGGGGGCGCAGATACGCAGTATTTT. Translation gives CASFPGLAGGADTQYF.

The CDR3 coding sequence is TGCGCCAGCAGCCCCGGATCAGGAAACACTGAAGCTTTCTTT. Residues: CASSPGSGNTEAFF. The V and J genes are TRBV5-1 and TRBJ1-1; D not certain. V was cut by 4 bases and J by 2 bases, with 12 bases left in between. This CDR3 has 14 residues. CDR1 is SGHRS, CDR2 YFSETQ, per germline.

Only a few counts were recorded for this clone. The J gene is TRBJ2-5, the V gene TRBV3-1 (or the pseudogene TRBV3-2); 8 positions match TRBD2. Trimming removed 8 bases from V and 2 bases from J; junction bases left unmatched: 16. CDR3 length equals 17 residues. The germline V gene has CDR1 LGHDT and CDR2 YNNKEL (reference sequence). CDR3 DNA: TGTGCCAGCTGCTTCTCCGCCGGCAGCGGGGGACAAGAGACCCAGTACTTC. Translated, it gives CASCFSAGSGGQETQYF.

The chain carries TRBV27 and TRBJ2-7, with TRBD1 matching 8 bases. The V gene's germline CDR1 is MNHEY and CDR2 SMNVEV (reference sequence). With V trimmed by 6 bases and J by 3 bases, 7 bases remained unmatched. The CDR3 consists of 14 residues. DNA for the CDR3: TGTGCCAGCAGCCCTGGACAGGGTGTCTACGAGCAGTACTTC. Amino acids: CASSPGQGVYEQYF.

The CDR3 spells CASSVTGASTDTQYF. The CDR3 region has the DNA TGTGCCAGCAGCGTGACAGGGGCTAGCACAGATACGCAGTATTTT. The chain uses TRBV7-3 and TRBJ2-3; TRBD1 matches 8 bases. CDR3 length: 15 amino acids. Germline-derived CDR1 and CDR2 are SGHTA and FQGTGA. Trimming took 5 bases from V and 0 from J; bases not matched to a gene: 4.

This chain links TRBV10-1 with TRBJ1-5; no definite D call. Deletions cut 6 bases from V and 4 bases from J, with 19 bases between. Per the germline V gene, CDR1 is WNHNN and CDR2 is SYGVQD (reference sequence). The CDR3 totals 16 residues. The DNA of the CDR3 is TGCGCCAGCAGCCCGAGGGCCGGGTGTGGGAATCAGCCCCAGCATTTT. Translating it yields CASSPRAGCGNQPQHF.

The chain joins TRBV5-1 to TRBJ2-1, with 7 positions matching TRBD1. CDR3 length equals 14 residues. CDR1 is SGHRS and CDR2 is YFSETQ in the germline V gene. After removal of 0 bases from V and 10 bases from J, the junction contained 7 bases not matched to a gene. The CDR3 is CASSLDPDRDEQFF. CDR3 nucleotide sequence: TGCGCCAGCAGCTTGGATCCAGACAGGGACGAGCAGTTCTTC.

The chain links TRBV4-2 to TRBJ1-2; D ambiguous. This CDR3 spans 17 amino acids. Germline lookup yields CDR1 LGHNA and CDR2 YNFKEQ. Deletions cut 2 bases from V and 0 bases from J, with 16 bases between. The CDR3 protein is CASSQTAAGPSNYGYTF. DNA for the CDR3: TGTGCCAGCAGCCAAACCGCTGCAGGCCCCTCTAACTATGGCTACACCTTC.

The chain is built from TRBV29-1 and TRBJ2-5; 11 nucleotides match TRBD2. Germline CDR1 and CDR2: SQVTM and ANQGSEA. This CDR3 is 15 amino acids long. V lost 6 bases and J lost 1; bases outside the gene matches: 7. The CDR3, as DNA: TGCAGCGTGACCGGGACTAGCGGAACCCAAGAGACCCAGTACTTC. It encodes CSVTGTSGTQETQYF.

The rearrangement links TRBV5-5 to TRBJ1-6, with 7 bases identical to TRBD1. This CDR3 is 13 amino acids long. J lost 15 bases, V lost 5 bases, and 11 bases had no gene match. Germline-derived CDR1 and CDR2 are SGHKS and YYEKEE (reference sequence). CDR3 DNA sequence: TGTGCCAGCAGAAAGACAGGGCGGAACGTCCTCCACTTT. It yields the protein CASRKTGRNVLHF. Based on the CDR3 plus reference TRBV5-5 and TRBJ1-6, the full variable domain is DAGVTQSPTHLIKTRGQQVTLRCSPISGHKSVSWYQQVLGQGPQFIFQYYEKEERGRGNFPDRFSARQFPNYSSELNVNALLLGDSALYLCASRKTGRNVLHFGNGTRLTVT.

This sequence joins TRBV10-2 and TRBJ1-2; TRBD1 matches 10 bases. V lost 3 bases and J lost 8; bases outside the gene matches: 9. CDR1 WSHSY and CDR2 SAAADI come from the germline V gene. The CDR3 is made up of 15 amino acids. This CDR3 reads CASSESGGQGKGYTF. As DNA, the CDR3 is TGCGCCAGCAGTGAATCGGGGGGACAGGGGAAAGGCTACACCTTC.

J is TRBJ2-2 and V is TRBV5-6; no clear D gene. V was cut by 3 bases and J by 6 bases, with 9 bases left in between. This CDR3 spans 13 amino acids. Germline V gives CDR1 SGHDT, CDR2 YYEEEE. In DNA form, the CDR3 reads TGTGCCAGCAGCTCAGTATCCGCCGGGGAGCTGTTTTTT. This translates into CASSSVSAGELFF.

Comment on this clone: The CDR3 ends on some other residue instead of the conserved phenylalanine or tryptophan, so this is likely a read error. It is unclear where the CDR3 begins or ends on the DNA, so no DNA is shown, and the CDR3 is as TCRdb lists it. CDR3 sequence: CAKAGGFSDSSS. The genes are TRBV5-3 and TRBJ1-5. TRBV5-3 is labeled an ORF, and its function is uncertain. The CDR3 sequence runs 12 residues, both termini included.

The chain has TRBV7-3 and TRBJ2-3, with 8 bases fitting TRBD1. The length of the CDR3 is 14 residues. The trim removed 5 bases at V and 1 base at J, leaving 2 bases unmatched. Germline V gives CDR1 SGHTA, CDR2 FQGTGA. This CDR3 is CASSTTGGTDTQYF. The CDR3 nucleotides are TGTGCCAGCAGCACGACAGGGGGCACAGATACGCAGTATTTT.

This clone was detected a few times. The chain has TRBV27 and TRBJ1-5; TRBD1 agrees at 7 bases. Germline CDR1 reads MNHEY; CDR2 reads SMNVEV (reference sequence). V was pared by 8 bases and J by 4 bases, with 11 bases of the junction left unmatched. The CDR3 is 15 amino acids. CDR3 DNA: TGTGCCAGCGCTAACCGACAGGGTCCAAATCAGCCCCAGCATTTT. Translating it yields CASANRQGPNQPQHF.

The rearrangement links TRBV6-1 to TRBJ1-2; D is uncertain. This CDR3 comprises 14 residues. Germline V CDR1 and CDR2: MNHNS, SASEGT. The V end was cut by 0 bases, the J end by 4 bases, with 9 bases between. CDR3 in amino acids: CASSEALTSYGYTF. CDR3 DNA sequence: TGTGCCAGCAGTGAAGCGTTAACCAGCTATGGCTACACCTTC.

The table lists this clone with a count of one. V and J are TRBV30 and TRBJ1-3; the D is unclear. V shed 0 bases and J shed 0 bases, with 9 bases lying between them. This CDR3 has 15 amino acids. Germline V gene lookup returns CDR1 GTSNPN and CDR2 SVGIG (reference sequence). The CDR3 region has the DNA TGTGCCTGGAGTGTAGCAGCGAGCTCTGGAAACACCATATATTTT. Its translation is CAWSVAASSGNTIYF.

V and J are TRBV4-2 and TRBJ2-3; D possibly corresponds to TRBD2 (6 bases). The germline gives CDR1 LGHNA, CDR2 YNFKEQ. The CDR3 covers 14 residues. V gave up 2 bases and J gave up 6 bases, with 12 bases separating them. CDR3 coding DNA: TGTGCCAGCAGCCAACTACTAGCTGGGGATACGCAGTATTTT. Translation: CASSQLLAGDTQYF.

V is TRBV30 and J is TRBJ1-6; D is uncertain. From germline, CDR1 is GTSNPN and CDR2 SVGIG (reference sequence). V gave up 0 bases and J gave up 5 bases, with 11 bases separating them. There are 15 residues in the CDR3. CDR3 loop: CAWSVRYGDNSPLHF. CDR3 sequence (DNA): TGTGCCTGGAGTGTACGTTACGGAGATAATTCACCCCTCCACTTT. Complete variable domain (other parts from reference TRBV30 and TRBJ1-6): SQTIHQWPATLVQPVGSPLSLECTVEGTSNPNLYWYRQAAGRGLQLLFYSVGIGQISSEVPQNLSASRPQDRQFILSSKKLLLSDSGFYLCAWSVRYGDNSPLHFGNGTRLTVT.

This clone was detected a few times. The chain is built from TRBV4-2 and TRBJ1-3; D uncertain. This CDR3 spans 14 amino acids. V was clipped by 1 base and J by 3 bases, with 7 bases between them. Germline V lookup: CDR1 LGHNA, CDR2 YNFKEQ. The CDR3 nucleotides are TGTGCCAGCAGCCAAGGCGGAGGTGGAAACACCATATATTTT. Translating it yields CASSQGGGGNTIYF.

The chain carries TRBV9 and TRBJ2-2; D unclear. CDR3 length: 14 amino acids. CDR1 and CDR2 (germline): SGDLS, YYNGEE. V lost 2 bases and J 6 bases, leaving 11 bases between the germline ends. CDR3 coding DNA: TGTGCCAGCAGCGTCGAATTACTGGCCGGGGAGCTGTTTTTT. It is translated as CASSVELLAGELFF.

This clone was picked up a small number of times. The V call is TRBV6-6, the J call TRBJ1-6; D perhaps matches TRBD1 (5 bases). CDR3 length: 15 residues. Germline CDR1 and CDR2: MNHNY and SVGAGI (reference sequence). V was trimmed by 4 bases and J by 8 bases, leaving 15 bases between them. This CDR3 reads CASSWPAGQDSPLHF. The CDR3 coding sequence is TGTGCCAGCAGTTGGCCCGCGGGGCAGGATTCACCCCTCCACTTT.

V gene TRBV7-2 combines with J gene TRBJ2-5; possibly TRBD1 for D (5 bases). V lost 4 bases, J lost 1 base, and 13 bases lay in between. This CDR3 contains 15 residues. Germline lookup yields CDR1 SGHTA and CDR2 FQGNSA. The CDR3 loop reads CASSSRDGAQETQYF. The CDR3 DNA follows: TGTGCCAGCAGCTCGCGTGATGGGGCCCAAGAGACCCAGTACTTC. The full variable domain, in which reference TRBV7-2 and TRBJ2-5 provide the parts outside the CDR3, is GAGVSQSPSNKVTEKGKDVELRCDPISGHTALYWYRQSLGQGLEFLIYFQGNSAPDKSGLPSDRFSAERTGGSVSTLTIQRTQQEDSAVYLCASSSRDGAQETQYFGPGTRLLVL.

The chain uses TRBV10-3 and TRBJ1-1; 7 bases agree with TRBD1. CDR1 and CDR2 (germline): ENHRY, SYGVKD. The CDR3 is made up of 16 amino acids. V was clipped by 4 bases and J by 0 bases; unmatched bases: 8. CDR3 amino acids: CAISGDSTDLNTEAFF. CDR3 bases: TGTGCCATCAGTGGGGACAGTACCGATCTGAACACTGAAGCTTTCTTT.